Following are 8 T cell receptor beta chains from one sample sequenced in a study of spatial heterogeneity in lung cancer. Time point given: sample taken at primary tumor resection. Via MiXCR, TCRdb re-called the 5' RACE reads, giving one row per CDR3 protein. The table includes 40,000 to 55,000 distinct CDR3 sequences, around 6.8% detected once. Specimen: PBMCs, collected at surgery. All receptors derive from a female donor with early-stage non-small cell lung cancer.

The V call is TRBV15, the J call TRBJ1-4, with D possibly being TRBD1 (5 bases). The CDR3 sequence is 16 residues long. Looked up from germline, CDR1 is LNHNV and CDR2 is YYDKDF (reference sequence). V lost 5 bases, J lost 8 bases, and 21 bases lay in between. The CDR3 DNA reads TGTGCCACCAGCTCCGGTCGACAGCGCCAAGGGGAAAAACTGTTTTTT. This sequence encodes CATSSGRQRQGEKLFF.

At least ten counts were recorded for this clonotype. The J gene is TRBJ2-7, the V gene TRBV27, with D uncertain. The CDR3 length is 15 residues. Germline V gene lookup returns CDR1 MNHEY and CDR2 SMNVEV (reference sequence). The V end lost 6 bases, the J end lost 2 bases, and 17 bases lay between the germline ends. In DNA, the CDR3 is TGTGCCAGCAGGCCGGCCGGAACTAAGACCTACGAGCAGTACTTC. It encodes CASRPAGTKTYEQYF.

This clonotype was detected ten times or more. The chain couples TRBV10-3 to TRBJ2-1; TRBD2 is a possible D gene (6 bases). CDR1 and CDR2 from the germline V gene are ENHRY and SYGVKD. The CDR3 runs 12 residues. The V end was cut by 6 bases, the J end by 6 bases, with 9 bases between. The CDR3 region is CAIRAGSNEQFF. The CDR3 DNA follows: TGTGCCATCAGGGCGGGGAGCAATGAGCAGTTCTTC.

The V call is TRBV4-1, the J call TRBJ1-1; 8 nucleotides agree with TRBD1. CDR3 length: 15 residues. The germline V gene encodes CDR1 MGHRA and CDR2 YSYEKL. V gave up 6 bases and J gave up 3 bases; unmatched junction bases: 9. In DNA, the CDR3 is TGCGCCAGCAGTCATACAGGGGGGATAGACACTGAAGCTTTCTTT. The encoded protein is CASSHTGGIDTEAFF.

There are many counts of this clonotype. The chain uses TRBV6-1 and TRBJ1-5; D is possibly TRBD1 (5 bases). In germline, CDR1 is MNHNS, CDR2 SASEGT. The CDR3 is 15 amino acids. Between the trimmed V and J ends, which lost 7 bases and 4 bases, there was a span of 17 bases. Here the CDR3 reads CASTSDSGWNQPQHF. The CDR3 bases are TGTGCCAGCACCTCAGATTCAGGGTGGAATCAGCCCCAGCATTTT.

This clonotype has a count of ten or more. The V and J genes are TRBV12-3 or TRBV12-4 and TRBJ2-7, with unresolved D. Trimming removed 3 bases at V and 6 bases at J, with 6 bases between. CDR3 length: 11 residues. In nucleotides, the CDR3 is TGTGCCAGCAGTTTCCCGCTCGAGCAGTACTTC. It codes for CASSFPLEQYF.

V is TRBV7-9 and J is TRBJ1-1; no clear D gene. The V gene lost 5 bases and the J gene lost 3 bases, with 7 bases spanning the gap. This CDR3 contains 12 residues. Germline CDR1 SEHNR, CDR2 FQNEAQ (reference sequence). The CDR3: CASSDPDTEAFF. The CDR3 region has the DNA TGTGCCAGCAGCGATCCCGACACTGAAGCTTTCTTT.

This clonotype was picked up many times. This sequence joins TRBV7-9 and TRBJ2-7; D uncertain. This CDR3 has 11 residues. The V gene's germline CDR1 is SEHNR and CDR2 FQNEAQ (reference sequence). V was trimmed by 4 bases and J by 6 bases, leaving 7 bases between them. The CDR3 is CASSWTGEQYF. The CDR3 bases are TGTGCCAGCAGCTGGACGGGCGAGCAGTACTTC.